This TCR beta chain was recovered during a study of blood T cell repertoires in COVID-19. For the study at large: There were acute and convalescent COVID-19 samples, and they came from the United States, Italy and Spain. In each case, the material was cDNA or gDNA derived from T cells, B-cell-depleted T cells, or PBMCs.

The V segment lost 5 bases and the J segment 5 bases; nucleotides outside the gene matches: 8. In germline, CDR1 is LNHDA, CDR2 SQIVND (reference sequence). This CDR3 contains 14 residues. In the original processing: Reference gene primer amplification gave estimated nucleated cell counts. Sequencing used immunoSEQ multiplex PCR; TCRdb keeps in-frame clones, though not all of them. V, J and clone size derive from that table, while D and trimming were established from the DNA sequence. The table records 150,000 to 200,000 clones, roughly nine tenths of them present only once. Sequenced sample: peripheral blood. The J gene is TRBJ1-1, the V gene TRBV19, with TRBD1 matching over 7 bases. The receptor was derived from a man aged 65 to 85 with active or convalescent COVID-19. For the CDR3, the DNA is TGTGCCAGTAGTCTCCAGGGGGTGACTACTGAAGCTTTCTTT. Translated: CASSLQGVTTEAFF.